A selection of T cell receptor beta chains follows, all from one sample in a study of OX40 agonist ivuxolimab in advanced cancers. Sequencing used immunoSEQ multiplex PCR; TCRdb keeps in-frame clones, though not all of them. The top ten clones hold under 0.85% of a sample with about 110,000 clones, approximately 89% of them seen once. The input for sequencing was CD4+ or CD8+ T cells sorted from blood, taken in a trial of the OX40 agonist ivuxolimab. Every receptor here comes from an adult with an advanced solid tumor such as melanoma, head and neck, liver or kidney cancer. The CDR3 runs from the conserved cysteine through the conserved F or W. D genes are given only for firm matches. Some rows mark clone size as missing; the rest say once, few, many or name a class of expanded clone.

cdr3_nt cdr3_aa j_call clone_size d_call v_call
TGTGCCAGCAGCTCCGGGACTCACAATGAGCAGTTCTTC CASSSGTHNEQFF TRBJ2-1 NA NA TRBV7-2
TGTGCCAGCAGTTACTCCGCAGGGGCGCCCGAAGCTTTCTTT CASSYSAGAPEAFF TRBJ1-1 NA NA TRBV6-5
TGTGCCAGCGCTTCAGCCCTTAACTATGGCTACACCTTC CASASALNYGYTF TRBJ1-2 NA NA TRBV9
TGTGCCACCAGCCCAACAGGGGAGCTAGGCTATGGCTACACCTTC CATSPTGELGYGYTF TRBJ1-2 NA TRBD1 TRBV15
TGTGCCAGCAGAATAGCGGGGTTTGGCGAGCAGTACTTC CASRIAGFGEQYF TRBJ2-7 once TRBD2 TRBV6-6
TGTGCCAGTAGTCGGGAGGGGGGCGATTACGAGCAGTACTTC CASSREGGDYEQYF TRBJ2-7 NA TRBD2 TRBV19
TGTGCCAGCAGGGGACAGGGTCAGAATTCACCCCTCCACTTT CASRGQGQNSPLHF TRBJ1-6 once TRBD1 TRBV6-5
TGTGCCAGCAGTTTGCCAGCGGGTACCTACGAGCAGTACTTC CASSLPAGTYEQYF TRBJ2-7 NA NA TRBV28
TGTGCCAGCAGCAGGTCAGGGGTCCGCACAGATACGCAGTATTTT CASSRSGVRTDTQYF TRBJ2-3 once NA TRBV27
TGTGCCAGCTCATCCGGAAGTTACGAGCAGTACTTC CASSSGSYEQYF TRBJ2-7 NA NA TRBV18
TGTGCCAGCAGTTTACGCGACAGGGGGGATACGCAGTATTTT CASSLRDRGDTQYF TRBJ2-3 NA TRBD1 TRBV28
TGTGCCAGCAGTCGTTCCCAACCCGTCGAGGCTTTCTTT CASSRSQPVEAFF TRBJ1-1 NA NA TRBV6-5
TGTGCCAGCAGCCCGCGGACTAGCGGGAGTTCGTACGAGCAGTACTTC CASSPRTSGSSYEQYF TRBJ2-7 NA TRBD2 TRBV14
TGCAGTGCCAGGGGTGCACCCCTCCACTTT CSARGAPLHF TRBJ1-6 NA NA TRBV20-1
TGTGCCAGCAGCTACCGGGACACAGCGGGCTACACCTTC CASSYRDTAGYTF TRBJ1-2 NA NA TRBV14
TGCGCCAGCAGCTCTCTAGCGGGGGAACGGGGCACCGGGGAGCTGTTTTTT CASSSLAGERGTGELFF TRBJ2-2 NA TRBD2 TRBV5-1
TGTGCTAGCAGCTACGGGAATCAAGAGACCCAGTACTTC CASSYGNQETQYF TRBJ2-5 NA NA TRBV7-7
TGTGCCAGCAGCTTTATAGCGGGAAAGATAGATACGCAGTATTTT CASSFIAGKIDTQYF TRBJ2-3 NA TRBD2 TRBV5-8
TGTGCTAGTGGAGATAACCGCGACCAGGGGGCGCGCTACGAGCAGTACTTC CASGDNRDQGARYEQYF TRBJ2-7 NA TRBD1 TRBV12-5
TGTGCCAGCTCTTGGGAGGAGGGACGGTTGGACGAGCAGTACTTC CASSWEEGRLDEQYF TRBJ2-7 NA NA TRBV6-1
TGTGCCAGCAGCGTAGAGGCGGGAGGGCCTCCCTACAATGAGCAGTTCTTC CASSVEAGGPPYNEQFF TRBJ2-1 NA TRBD2 TRBV9
TGTGCCAGCTCAAGACAGGGGCTAAATGAAAAACTGTTTTTT CASSRQGLNEKLFF TRBJ1-4 once TRBD1 TRBV18
TGCAGCGTTGAATTAGCGGGCGTCCCCTACGAGCAGTACTTC CSVELAGVPYEQYF TRBJ2-7 NA TRBD2 TRBV29-1
TGTGCCTGGAGAGGCGGGACCGCGGATCAGCCCCAGCATTTT CAWRGGTADQPQHF TRBJ1-5 NA NA TRBV30
TGTGCCATCAGTTTAGGCCTCTCTCGAGAGACCCAGTACTTC CAISLGLSRETQYF TRBJ2-5 NA NA TRBV10-3
TGTGCCTGGAGTGGGGACTCGACTTTCTCCTACGAGCAGTACTTC CAWSGDSTFSYEQYF TRBJ2-7 NA NA TRBV30
TGTGCCAGCCGAGGGAGCGACAATTCGGGGGCTAACTATGGCTACACCTTC CASRGSDNSGANYGYTF TRBJ1-2 NA NA TRBV28